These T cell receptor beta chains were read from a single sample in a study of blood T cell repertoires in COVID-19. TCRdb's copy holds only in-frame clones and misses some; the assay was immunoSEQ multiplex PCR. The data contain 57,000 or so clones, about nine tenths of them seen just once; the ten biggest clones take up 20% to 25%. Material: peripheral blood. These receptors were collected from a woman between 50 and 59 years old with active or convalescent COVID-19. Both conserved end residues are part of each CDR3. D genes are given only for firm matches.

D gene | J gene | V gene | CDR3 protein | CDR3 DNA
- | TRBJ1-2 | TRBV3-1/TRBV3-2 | CASSHLLQGFGYGYTF | TGTGCCAGCAGCCACTTACTGCAGGGGTTTGGCTATGGCTACACCTTC
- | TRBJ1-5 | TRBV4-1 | CASSLQAIQGINQPQHF | TGCGCCAGCAGCCTTCAGGCGATACAGGGAATCAATCAGCCCCAGCATTTT
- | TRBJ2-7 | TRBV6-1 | CASSELGPQLYEQYF | TGTGCCAGCAGTGAGCTGGGCCCCCAATTGTACGAGCAGTACTTC
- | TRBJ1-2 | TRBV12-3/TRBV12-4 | CASSLAGYGYTF | TGTGCCAGCAGTTTAGCCGGCTATGGCTACACCTTC
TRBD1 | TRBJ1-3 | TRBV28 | CASSFGTDTLLHSGNTIYF | TGTGCCAGCAGTTTTGGGACAGACACCTTACTTCACTCTGGAAACACCATATATTTT
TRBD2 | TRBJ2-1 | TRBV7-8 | CASSRGLAGNEQFF | TGTGCCAGCAGCCGAGGACTAGCGGGCAATGAGCAGTTCTTC
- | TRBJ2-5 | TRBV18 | CASSPSALTDQETQYF | TGTGCCAGCTCACCATCCGCCTTGACAGACCAAGAGACCCAGTACTTC
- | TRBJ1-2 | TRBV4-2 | CASSRDDGYGYTF | TGTGCCAGCAGCCGTGATGACGGGTATGGCTACACCTTC
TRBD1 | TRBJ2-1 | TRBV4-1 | CASSRGTGPYNEQFF | TGCGCCAGCAGCCGAGGGACAGGGCCCTACAATGAGCAGTTCTTC
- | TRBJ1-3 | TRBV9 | CASSVGSTGGAGNTIYF | TGTGCCAGCAGCGTAGGGAGTACTGGAGGGGCTGGAAACACCATATATTTT
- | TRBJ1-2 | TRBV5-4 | CASRTNREANYGYTF | TGTGCCAGCAGGACCAACAGGGAAGCTAACTATGGCTACACCTTC
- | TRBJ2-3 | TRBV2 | CASKRRLDYASTDTQYF | TGTGCCAGCAAAAGAAGGCTAGACTATGCTAGCACAGATACGCAGTATTTT
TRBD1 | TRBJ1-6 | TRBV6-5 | CASRQGFLPLHF | TGTGCCAGCCGACAGGGGTTTTTACCCCTCCACTTT
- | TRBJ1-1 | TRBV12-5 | CASGLVLSGSTEAFF | TGTGCTAGTGGTTTGGTACTTTCGGGAAGCACTGAAGCTTTCTTT
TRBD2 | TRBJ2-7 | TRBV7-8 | CASSRTSGYEQYF | TGTGCCAGCAGCCGGACTAGCGGGTACGAGCAGTACTTC
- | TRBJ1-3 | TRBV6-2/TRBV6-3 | CASSYSQELIGNTIYF | TGTGCCAGCAGTTACTCACAGGAGCTAATCGGAAACACCATATATTTT
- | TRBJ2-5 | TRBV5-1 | CASSLDTQETQYF | TGCGCCAGCAGCTTGGACACCCAAGAGACCCAGTACTTC
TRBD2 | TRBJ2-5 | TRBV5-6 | CASRGIAGQETQYF | TGTGCCAGCAGGGGGATAGCGGGACAAGAGACCCAGTACTTC
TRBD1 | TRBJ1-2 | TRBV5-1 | CASSLDRGGYGYTF | TGCGCCAGCAGCTTGGACAGGGGTGGGTATGGCTACACCTTC